These 31 T cell receptor beta chains share one sample of origin, sequenced in a study of blood T cell repertoires in COVID-19. The table came from immunoSEQ multiplex PCR; TCRdb's copy has only in-frame clones and leaves some out. The repertoire has 100,000 to 120,000 clones, about three quarters of them found once; the top ten carry 16%. The sample taken for sequencing was peripheral blood. These receptors were obtained from a woman aged 80 or older with active or convalescent COVID-19.

This clone has only one observation. The V call is TRBV10-3, the J call TRBJ2-5, with 9 bases matching TRBD2. The J segment lost 1 base and the V segment lost 10 bases, leaving 10 bases of the junction unmatched. The CDR3 has 15 amino acids. Looked up from germline, CDR1 is ENHRY and CDR2 is SYGVKD. The DNA for the CDR3 is TGTGCCACGCGGGGGGGTAGAGGTTCCCAAGAGACCCAGTACTTC. As protein: CATRGGRGSQETQYF.

The rearrangement links TRBV21-1 to TRBJ2-2; TRBD2 was called by the table and not checked on the DNA. TRBV21-1 is assigned pseudogene status. The CDR3 totals 16 residues. Here the CDR3 DNA reads TGTGCCAGCAGCAACTCGGACGGGGAGAACACCGGGGAGCTGTTTTTT. It translates to CASSNSDGENTGELFF.

CDR3 loop: CASSTTVGSSYEQYF. The CDR3, as DNA: TGTGCCAGCAGCACTACAGTGGGGAGCTCCTACGAGCAGTACTTC. The genes are TRBV6-5 and TRBJ2-7; D is perhaps TRBD2 (5 bases). The germline V and J ends were trimmed by 6 bases and 0 bases, with 15 bases remaining between them. The CDR3 totals 15 residues. In germline, CDR1 is MNHEY, CDR2 SVGAGI.

The chain is built from TRBV5-6 and TRBJ1-5; D possibly corresponds to TRBD1 (5 bases). This CDR3 has 15 residues. V gave up 2 bases and J gave up 2 bases, with 11 bases separating them. Per germline, CDR1 SGHDT and CDR2 YYEEEE. The CDR3 coding sequence is TGTGCCAGCAGCTTTTCCAGGGTGGGCAATCAGCCCCAGCATTTT. This translates into CASSFSRVGNQPQHF. The entire variable domain, with the rest obtained from reference TRBV5-6 and TRBJ1-5, is as follows: DAGVTQSPTHLIKTRGQQVTLRCSPKSGHDTVSWYQQALGQGPQFIFQYYEEEERQRGNFPDRFSGHQFPNYSSELNVNALLLGDSALYLCASSFSRVGNQPQHFGDGTRLSIL.

The chain uses TRBV14 and TRBJ1-2, with a tentative D call TRBD1 (5 bases). The CDR3 runs to 13 residues. CDR1 is SGHDN, CDR2 FVKESK, per germline. Trimming stripped 4 bases from V and 2 bases from J, with 8 bases between. The CDR3 loop reads CASSPQANYGYTF. The CDR3 bases are TGTGCCAGCAGCCCACAGGCAAACTATGGCTACACCTTC. Variable domain in full (rest from reference TRBV14 and TRBJ1-2): EAGVTQFPSHSVIEKGQTVTLRCDPISGHDNLYWYRRVMGKEIKFLLHFVKESKQDESGMPNNRFLAERTGGTYSTLKVQPAELEDSGVYFCASSPQANYGYTFGSGTRLTVV.

This clone was seen just once. The V call is TRBV5-1, the J call TRBJ2-5, with a possible D match to TRBD2 (5 bases). Germline V gene data show CDR1 as SGHRS and CDR2 as YFSETQ. V was pared by 4 bases and J by 3 bases, with 13 bases between. This CDR3 spans 14 amino acids. CDR3 in amino acids: CASSPDYPEETQYF. CDR3 sequence (DNA): TGCGCCAGCAGCCCCGACTACCCCGAAGAGACCCAGTACTTC.

The rearrangement links TRBV7-6 to TRBJ2-7, with D perhaps matching TRBD1 (6 bases). The germline V and J ends were trimmed by 2 bases and 7 bases, with 27 bases remaining between them. The CDR3 is 18 residues long. From germline, CDR1 is SGHVS and CDR2 FNYEAQ. CDR3 in DNA: TGTGCCAGCAGCTTATTATCCCCCCTACAGGGCCCGACGGGGGAGCAGTACTTC. Translating gives CASSLLSPLQGPTGEQYF.

The chain recombines TRBV20-1 with TRBJ2-3; D remains ambiguous. Trimming stripped 3 bases from V and 4 bases from J, with 5 bases between. CDR1 and CDR2 (germline): DFQATT, SNEGSKA (reference sequence). The CDR3 is 11 residues long. The DNA of the CDR3 is TGCAGTGCTAGTTCCGCAGATACGCAGTATTTT. Translated, it gives CSASSADTQYF.

V is TRBV10-1 and J is TRBJ2-3; 12 bases match TRBD2. CDR3 length: 15 amino acids. Trimming removed 7 bases from V and 1 base from J; junction bases left unmatched: 3. CDR1 is WNHNN, CDR2 SYGVQD, per germline (reference sequence). The CDR3 region is CASTRTSGGTDTQYF. CDR3 bases: TGCGCCAGCACCAGGACTAGCGGGGGCACAGATACGCAGTATTTT.

CDR3: CASIVSAGTEAFF. The CDR3 DNA reads as TGTGCCAGCATCGTCTCCGCAGGAACTGAAGCTTTCTTT. The chain combines TRBV6-5 with TRBJ1-1; D unclear. The CDR3 is 13 amino acids. V gave up 7 bases and J gave up 5 bases, with 14 bases separating them. Germline V gene sequence: CDR1 MNHEY, CDR2 SVGAGI.

The V and J genes are TRBV18 and TRBJ2-3, with 9 bases lining up with TRBD2. The V and J ends lost 3 bases and 2 bases, in that order; junction bases with no gene match: 12. The CDR3 is 18 residues long. Germline assignment: CDR1 KGHSH and CDR2 LQKENI. The CDR3 DNA reads as TGTGCCAGCTCACCTCTAACCTCGACTAGCGGAGCCACAGATACGCAGTATTTT. Translated: CASSPLTSTSGATDTQYF.

The chain uses TRBV10-3 and TRBJ2-7; 7 bases agree with TRBD1. This CDR3 contains 13 residues. The V and J ends lost 5 bases and 4 bases, in that order; junction bases with no gene match: 5. Germline values: CDR1 ENHRY, CDR2 SYGVKD. CDR3 nucleotides: TGTGCCATCAGTTCAGGGGGAAGATACGAGCAGTACTTC. Protein sequence: CAISSGGRYEQYF.

This clone has only a few counts. The chain has TRBV28 and TRBJ1-2; TRBD1 is a possible D gene (5 bases). The V end was cut by 7 bases, the J end by 5 bases, with 32 bases between. Germline values: CDR1 MDHEN, CDR2 SYDVKM. This CDR3 is built from 19 residues. As DNA, the CDR3 is TGTGCCAGCATTCCCCAGAGGGGCAAGAGGGGACTTTATTGGTATGGCTACACCTTC. The encoded protein is CASIPQRGKRGLYWYGYTF.

This clone was counted only a few times. The rearrangement uses TRBV4-2 and TRBJ2-1; TRBD2 might be the D (5 bases). The germline CDR1 and CDR2 sequences are LGHNA and YNFKEQ. The CDR3 has 13 residues. V lost 2 bases to trimming and J lost 6 bases, with 8 bases between them. Here the CDR3 reads CASSQFLANEQFF. The CDR3 nucleotides read TGTGCCAGCAGCCAATTCCTAGCCAATGAGCAGTTCTTC.

This clone turned up a few times. This chain links TRBV2 with TRBJ1-4; TRBD1 aligns across 7 bases. V was pared by 5 bases and J by 10 bases, with 10 bases of the junction left unmatched. Germline lookup yields CDR1 SNHLY and CDR2 FYNNEI. This CDR3 comprises 14 residues. CDR3 sequence: CASSNRGRRGKLFF. Written as DNA, the CDR3 is TGTGCCAGCAGTAACAGGGGCCGGCGGGGAAAACTGTTTTTT.

The chain is built from TRBV6-5 and TRBJ2-1; a possible D gene is TRBD1 (6 bases). The germline CDR1 and CDR2 sequences are MNHEY and SVGAGI. This CDR3 has 14 amino acids. The V end lost 6 bases, the J end lost 1 base, and 10 bases lay between the germline ends. CDR3 amino acids: CASRPGQSYNEQFF. CDR3 bases: TGTGCCAGCAGGCCCGGACAGTCCTACAATGAGCAGTTCTTC.

The V and J genes are TRBV2 and TRBJ2-3, with 7 bases aligning to TRBD1. This CDR3 is 15 amino acids long. CDR1 and CDR2 from the germline V gene are SNHLY and FYNNEI. With V trimmed by 6 bases and J by 2 bases, 8 bases remained unmatched. The CDR3 loop is CASRSGQVFTDTQYF. DNA for the CDR3: TGTGCCAGCAGATCAGGACAGGTATTCACAGATACGCAGTATTTT.

This clone was seen a few times. The rearrangement joins TRBV11-1 to TRBJ1-1; no definite D call. From germline, CDR1 is SGHAT and CDR2 FQDESV (reference sequence). The CDR3 is 12 residues long. V gave up 2 bases and J gave up 7 bases, with 8 bases separating them. The CDR3: CASSLRTDEAFF. The CDR3 nucleotides are TGTGCCAGCAGCTTACGGACTGATGAAGCTTTCTTT.

In this sample, this clone turned up once. This chain joins TRBV19 and TRBJ1-1; 7 bases fit TRBD1. The junction had 8 bases not matched to a gene; V was cut back by 3 bases and J by 10 bases. CDR1 and CDR2 (germline): LNHDA, SQIVND (reference sequence). The CDR3 length is 13 residues. CDR3 sequence reads: CASSIGRGRGAFF. In nucleotides, the CDR3 is TGTGCCAGTAGTATTGGTAGGGGGCGTGGAGCTTTCTTT.

This clone has just one count. The chain is built from TRBV5-1 and TRBJ2-7; TRBD2 aligns across 7 bases. Germline CDR1 SGHRS, CDR2 YFSETQ. CDR3 length: 15 residues. V dropped 0 bases and J dropped 2; count of bases not matched to a gene: 5. The CDR3 loop is CASSLGTSPAYEQYF. The CDR3 DNA reads as TGCGCCAGCAGCTTGGGGACTAGTCCTGCCTACGAGCAGTACTTC.

This sequence joins TRBV5-1 and TRBJ2-5; 7 bases align to TRBD1. This CDR3 comprises 15 residues. Germline trimming cut 4 bases from V and 5 bases from J; bases unmatched to any gene: 11. From germline, CDR1 is SGHRS and CDR2 YFSETQ. DNA for the CDR3: TGCGCCAGCAGCCTCCGGGACAGCCGGGGCGAGACCCAGTACTTC. It codes for CASSLRDSRGETQYF.

This clone was seen only a few times. The gene calls are TRBV3-1 (or the pseudogene TRBV3-2) and TRBJ1-5, with 7 bases matching TRBD1. Germline CDR1 and CDR2: LGHDT and YNNKEL (reference sequence). The CDR3 loop spans 15 amino acids. V dropped 6 bases and J dropped 2; count of bases not matched to a gene: 7. This CDR3 reads CASSQTGDGNQPQHF. DNA of the CDR3: TGTGCCAGCAGTCAAACAGGGGATGGCAATCAGCCCCAGCATTTT.

Points on this clone: At one boundary the junction diverges from the germline segment, which might be a read error. The V call is TRBV11-2, the J call TRBJ1-1; TRBD1 is a possible D gene (6 bases). Germline V gives CDR1 SGHAT, CDR2 FQNNGV. The CDR3 is made up of 15 amino acids. The CDR3 sequence is CASSLDAGVNTEAFF. CDR3 bases: TGTGCCAGCAGCTTAGATGCAGGGGTGAATACTGAAGCTTTCTTT.

The rearrangement uses TRBV5-1 and TRBJ2-4; 9 bases match TRBD1. With V trimmed by 6 bases and J by 7 bases, 5 bases remained unmatched. CDR3 length: 13 amino acids. CDR1 is SGHRS and CDR2 is YFSETQ in the germline V gene. In DNA form, the CDR3 reads TGCGCCAGCACCCCGGGACAGGGCAACATTCAGTACTTC. Translated: CASTPGQGNIQYF.

This clone has just a few counts. The V gene is TRBV20-1, the J gene TRBJ1-5; D remains ambiguous. The germline V and J ends were trimmed by 3 bases and 0 bases, with 12 bases remaining between them. Germline V gene sequence: CDR1 DFQATT, CDR2 SNEGSKA (reference sequence). The CDR3 sequence is 15 residues long. CDR3 in amino acids: CSASRRSYSNQPQHF. As DNA, the CDR3 is TGCAGTGCTAGTCGAAGATCCTATAGCAATCAGCCCCAGCATTTT.

This clone was recorded at least ten times. The chain links TRBV27 to TRBJ1-6, with TRBD1 as a possible D gene (6 bases). The CDR3 has 17 residues. The V gene lost 5 bases and the J gene lost 5 bases, with 19 bases spanning the gap. The germline CDR1 and CDR2 sequences are MNHEY and SMNVEV (reference sequence). CDR3 residues: CASSKGATGPNNSPLHF. CDR3 nucleotide sequence: TGTGCCAGCAGTAAGGGTGCGACAGGTCCAAATAATTCACCCCTCCACTTT.

The rearrangement links TRBV21-1 to TRBJ2-7; the D segment call TRBD2 is taken from the table without a DNA check. TRBV21-1 is reported as a pseudogene. The CDR3 has 12 amino acids. The CDR3 nucleotides read TGTGCCAGCAGCATCCGGGCGGGTGAGCAGTACTTC. It encodes CASSIRAGEQYF.

CDR3 sequence (DNA): TGTGCCAGCAGCCAATCGTTCAGGGCTGGAAACACCATATATTTT. Translating it yields CASSQSFRAGNTIYF. The rearrangement links TRBV16 to TRBJ1-3, with a possible D match to TRBD1 (5 bases). V was cut by 0 bases and J by 2 bases, with 8 bases left in between. The CDR3 is 15 amino acids. The germline V gene encodes CDR1 KGHSY and CDR2 FQNENV. The whole variable domain, remainder taken from reference TRBV16 and TRBJ1-3, is GEEVAQTPKHLVRGEGQKAKLYCAPIKGHSYVFWYQQVLKNEFKFLISFQNENVFDETGMPKERFSAKCLPNSPCSLEIQATKLEDSAVYFCASSQSFRAGNTIYFGEGSWLTVV.

This chain connects TRBV5-1 to TRBJ2-2; 9 nucleotides line up with TRBD1. V trimming: 4 bases; J trimming: 5 bases; junction bases outside the gene matches: 9. This CDR3 comprises 16 residues. The germline V gene encodes CDR1 SGHRS and CDR2 YFSETQ. CDR3 amino acids: CASSAKQGAGTGELFF. The CDR3 DNA reads TGCGCCAGCAGCGCCAAACAGGGGGCAGGGACCGGGGAGCTGTTTTTT.

Written as DNA, the CDR3 is TGTGCCAGCAGTTACCTCTCCGGGGACAGGAATGGCTACACCTTC. Translation: CASSYLSGDRNGYTF. This chain joins TRBV6-5 and TRBJ1-2; 8 positions agree with TRBD1. Per germline, CDR1 MNHEY and CDR2 SVGAGI. Trimming at V came to 2 bases and at J to 6 bases, leaving 8 bases not matched to a gene. There are 15 residues in the CDR3.

CDR3 region: CASSGGLNRQYF. The CDR3 nucleotides read TGTGCCAGCAGTGGGGGACTAAATCGGCAGTACTTC. The chain has TRBV2 and TRBJ2-7; 7 bases fit TRBD2. The V and J ends lost 4 bases and 9 bases, in that order; junction bases with no gene match: 6. Germline values: CDR1 SNHLY, CDR2 FYNNEI. The CDR3 totals 12 residues.